The T cell receptor beta chain described here comes from a study of cytomegalovirus exposure and HLA in healthy donors. Trimming shortened V by 3 bases and J by 2 bases, and 15 bases separated the two germline ends. CDR3 length equals 16 residues. Germline loops: CDR1 MRHNA, CDR2 SNTAGT. Note on this clone: The antigen remains undetermined.

Study results and limitations: Immune exposure information available was restricted to CMV serostatus.

This PCR relied on a set of 60 Vbeta primers and 13 Jbeta primers. Sequencing was performed with immunoSEQ multiplex PCR; in TCRdb, only in-frame clones are kept and a portion is missing. The data contain 95,000 or so clones, under 90% of them singletons. The origin of this receptor is a woman in her 70s in good health and CMV-seropositive. This sequence joins TRBV6-4 and TRBJ2-3; the D gene is possibly TRBD2 (7 bases). Sequencing input: PBMCs. This CDR3 is CASSEAGDYTTDTQYF. DNA for the CDR3: TGTGCCAGCAGTGAGGCAGGGGACTACACCACAGATACGCAGTATTTT.